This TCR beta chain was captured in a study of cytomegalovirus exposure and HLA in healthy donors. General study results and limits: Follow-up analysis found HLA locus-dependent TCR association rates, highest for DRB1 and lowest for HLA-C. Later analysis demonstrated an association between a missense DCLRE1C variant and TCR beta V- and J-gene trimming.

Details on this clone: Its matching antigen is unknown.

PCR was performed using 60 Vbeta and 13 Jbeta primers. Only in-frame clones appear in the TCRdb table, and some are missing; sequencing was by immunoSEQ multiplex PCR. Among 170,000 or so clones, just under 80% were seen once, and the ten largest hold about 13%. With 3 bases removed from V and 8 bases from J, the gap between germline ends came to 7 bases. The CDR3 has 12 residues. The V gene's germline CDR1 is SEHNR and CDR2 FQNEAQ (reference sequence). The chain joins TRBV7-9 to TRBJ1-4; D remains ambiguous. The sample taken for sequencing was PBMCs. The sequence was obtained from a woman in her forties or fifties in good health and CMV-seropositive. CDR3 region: CASSLNLEKLFF. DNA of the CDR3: TGTGCCAGCAGCTTGAATCTAGAAAAACTGTTTTTT.